Given below is one TCR beta chain in context. Antigen specificity is unknown. The sample comes from a study of beta chain features in type 1 diabetes. The study's findings and limits: Compared with healthy donors, patients appeared to share more similar naive, central memory and regulatory TCRB repertoires.

V shed 2 bases and J shed 7 bases, with 9 bases lying between them. CDR1 is LNHNV, CDR2 YYDKDF, per germline (reference sequence). CDR3 length: 13 residues. The authors reverse transcribed all of the isolated RNA, so sequencing captured expressed TCRB transcripts. Measured with immunoSEQ multiplex PCR; TCRdb has only the in-frame clones, and not every one. The data hold some 99,000 clones, with under 40% observed a single time. The sample comprised stem cell memory CD4+ T cells from blood. This receptor was obtained from a woman aged 18-30 years in good health. The rearrangement joins TRBV15 to TRBJ1-5, with D hard to call. CDR3 nucleotides: TGTGCCACCAGCAGAACCACAGTCCAGCCCCAGCATTTT. Its translation is CATSRTTVQPQHF.